These 10 T cell receptor beta chains originate from one sample sequenced in a study of blood T cell repertoires in COVID-19. Measured with immunoSEQ multiplex PCR; TCRdb has only the in-frame clones, and not every one. The sample includes 95,000 to 100,000 clones, 90% to 95% of them seen just once. Sample: peripheral blood. Source of these receptors: a man aged 50 or older with acute or convalescent COVID-19.

The V gene is TRBV6-5, the J gene TRBJ2-2; 8 bases fit TRBD1. The CDR3 runs to 14 residues. J lost 4 bases, V lost 8 bases, and 6 bases had no gene match. Germline V gene data show CDR1 as MNHEY and CDR2 as SVGAGI. The CDR3, as DNA: TGTGCCAGCCACAGGGGGTCGAGCACCGGGGAGCTGTTTTTT. Residues: CASHRGSSTGELFF.

This clone was detected only a few times. The chain carries TRBV27 and TRBJ2-1; TRBD1 agrees at 9 bases. Germline V gene data show CDR1 as MNHEY and CDR2 as SMNVEV (reference sequence). The CDR3 is 16 residues long. Losses at the gene ends were 3 bases for V and 1 base for J; bases not matched to a gene: 4. Here the CDR3 DNA reads TGTGCCAGCAGTTTCGGACAGGGGCCATCCTACAATGAGCAGTTCTTC. Protein product: CASSFGQGPSYNEQFF.

The chain combines TRBV19 with TRBJ1-1, with D tentatively TRBD1 (6 bases). The CDR3 sequence is 14 residues long. CDR1 LNHDA and CDR2 SQIVND come from the germline V gene (reference sequence). V was pared by 6 bases and J by 5 bases, with 16 bases between. This CDR3 reads CASRWGGAGTEAFF. The CDR3 DNA is TGTGCCAGTAGGTGGGGGGGCGCGGGAACTGAAGCTTTCTTT.

CDR3 DNA: TGTGCCAGCAGTTTTGACAGGACCCCCTACGAGCAGTACTTC. Translated, it gives CASSFDRTPYEQYF. V usage is TRBV7-6 and J usage is TRBJ2-7; TRBD1 is a possible D gene (6 bases). Germline lookup yields CDR1 SGHVS and CDR2 FNYEAQ. Trimming removed 6 bases at V and 2 bases at J, with 14 bases between. The CDR3 covers 14 residues.

This clone has only one observation. The CDR3 protein is CASSLGGGATNEQFF. The CDR3 nucleotides read TGTGCCAGCAGCTTGGGAGGGGGGGCTACCAATGAGCAGTTCTTC. The J gene is TRBJ2-1, the V gene TRBV5-6; D perhaps matches TRBD2 (7 bases). There are 15 residues in the CDR3. Trimming left V 0 bases short and J 6 bases short, with 13 bases between. The V gene's germline CDR1 is SGHDT and CDR2 YYEEEE.

The J gene is TRBJ2-1, the V gene TRBV3-1 (or the pseudogene TRBV3-2); TRBD2 matches 13 bases. Germline loops: CDR1 LGHDT, CDR2 YNNKEL (reference sequence). The CDR3 consists of 16 residues. The ends lost 4 bases at V and 9 bases at J; junction bases unmatched: 9. CDR3 sequence: CASSRAGGTSGTEQFF. DNA of the CDR3: TGTGCCAGCAGCCGCGCCGGCGGGACTAGCGGGACTGAGCAGTTCTTC.

The chain couples TRBV30 to TRBJ1-3, with D unclear. The V end lost 4 bases, the J end lost 2 bases, and 18 bases lay between the germline ends. Germline CDR1 GTSNPN, CDR2 SVGIG (reference sequence). The CDR3 has 16 amino acids. The CDR3 reads CAWNSRDTGTGNTIYF. CDR3 nucleotides: TGTGCCTGGAACTCCCGGGATACTGGCACTGGAAACACCATATATTTT.

The chain is built from TRBV11-2 and TRBJ1-4, with D possibly being TRBD1 (6 bases). The germline V gene has CDR1 SGHAT and CDR2 FQNNGV. V was shortened by 2 bases and J by 4 bases, with 17 bases between the two germline ends. This CDR3 is built from 17 residues. The CDR3 DNA is TGTGCCAGCAGCTTAATTAGGAGCAGGGGAAGTAATGAAAAACTGTTTTTT. It codes for CASSLIRSRGSNEKLFF.

The rearrangement uses TRBV7-2 and TRBJ1-2; 8 nucleotides line up with TRBD1. Germline assignment: CDR1 SGHTA and CDR2 FQGNSA. The CDR3 is 13 amino acids. V shed 4 bases, J shed 8 bases, and the junction held 6 bases outside the gene matches. In nucleotides, the CDR3 is TGTGCCAGCAGCTCCGACAGGGGCCGGGGCTACACCTTC. Protein sequence: CASSSDRGRGYTF.

A few counts support this clone. V gene TRBV2 combines with J gene TRBJ2-7; perhaps TRBD2 as D (6 bases). Trimming pared 8 bases from V and 5 bases from J, leaving 16 bases between. CDR3 length: 13 residues. The germline V gene has CDR1 SNHLY and CDR2 FYNNEI. CDR3 nucleotide sequence: TGTGCCAGCCGTTACGCTAGCGTAGACGAGCAGTACTTC. It codes for CASRYASVDEQYF.